This T cell receptor (beta chain) was sequenced for a study of long-term antiretroviral therapy in people with HIV. Study-wide results and limits: ART-treated samples gained diversity yet remained below transplant donor controls.

Every participant with HIV received treatment in the United States. Comments on this clone: As yet, its antigen is unknown.

With 2 bases clipped from V and 2 bases from J, the junction kept 6 bases outside the gene matches. Germline V CDR1 and CDR2: LNHDA, SQIVND (reference sequence). The CDR3 extends over 16 amino acids. Sequencing relied on immunoSEQ assay v3.0, run at survey level. Sequencing used immunoSEQ multiplex PCR; TCRdb keeps in-frame clones, though not all of them. Of some 29,000 clones listed, roughly 97% are singletons. The chain has TRBV19 and TRBJ1-5; 7 bases map to TRBD1. This clonotype originated in a man aged 30-40 years with HIV. Sequencing was performed on unsorted PBMCs, taken 7.6 years after starting antiretroviral therapy. In DNA form, the CDR3 reads TGTGCCAGTAGTATATTAACCGGGACAGGCAATCAGCCCCAGCATTTT. This sequence encodes CASSILTGTGNQPQHF.